This T cell receptor (beta chain) was recovered during a study of T cell responses to AZD1222 COVID-19 vaccine. Study conclusions and caveats: Mapped onto spike, vaccine-associated CD4 TCRs spanned it and were dominant at 160-218 and 743-854. Donors in the cohort were predominantly white British and more often female, and clonal diversity was possibly underestimated.

TCRdb's copy holds only in-frame clones and misses some; the assay was immunoSEQ multiplex PCR. Of some 130,000 clones listed, around 93% are singletons. As for this clone: Its specificity is unknown.

Pooled in the analysis were second doses at about 4 or about 12 weeks. Trimming shortened V by 0 bases and J by 1 base, and 9 bases separated the two germline ends. CDR1 KGHSH and CDR2 LQKENI come from the germline V gene. The CDR3 contains 15 residues. This sequence originates from an adult who received the AZD1222 COVID-19 vaccine. The chain links TRBV18 to TRBJ1-1; unclear D gene. The source material was peripheral blood, sampled 28 days after the second AZD1222 dose. Written as DNA, the CDR3 is TGTGCCAGCTCACCACCGGGCCTCACGAACACTGAAGCTTTCTTT. Its translation: CASSPPGLTNTEAFF. The whole variable domain, remainder taken from reference TRBV18 and TRBJ1-1, is NAGVMQNPRHLVRRRGQEARLRCSPMKGHSHVYWYRQLPEEGLKFMVYLQKENIIDESGMPKERFSAEFPKEGPSILRIQQVVRGDSAAYFCASSPPGLTNTEAFFGQGTRLTVV.